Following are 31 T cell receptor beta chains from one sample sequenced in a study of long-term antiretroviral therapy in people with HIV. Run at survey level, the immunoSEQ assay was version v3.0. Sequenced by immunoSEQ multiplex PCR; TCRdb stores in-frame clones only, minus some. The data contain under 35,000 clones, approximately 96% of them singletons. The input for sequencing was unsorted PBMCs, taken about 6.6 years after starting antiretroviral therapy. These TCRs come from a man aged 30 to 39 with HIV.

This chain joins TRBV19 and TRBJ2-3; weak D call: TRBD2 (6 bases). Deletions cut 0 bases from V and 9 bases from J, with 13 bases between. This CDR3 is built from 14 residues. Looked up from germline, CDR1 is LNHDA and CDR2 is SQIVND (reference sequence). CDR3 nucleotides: TGTGCCAGTAGTATAGAAGCTAGCGCAGGAACGCAGTATTTT. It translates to CASSIEASAGTQYF.

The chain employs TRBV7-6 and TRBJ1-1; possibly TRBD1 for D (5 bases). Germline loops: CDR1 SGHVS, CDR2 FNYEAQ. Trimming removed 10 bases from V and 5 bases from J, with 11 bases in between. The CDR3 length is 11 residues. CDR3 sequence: CATLGGTEAFF. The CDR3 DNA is TGTGCCACCTTGGGGGGTACTGAAGCTTTCTTT.

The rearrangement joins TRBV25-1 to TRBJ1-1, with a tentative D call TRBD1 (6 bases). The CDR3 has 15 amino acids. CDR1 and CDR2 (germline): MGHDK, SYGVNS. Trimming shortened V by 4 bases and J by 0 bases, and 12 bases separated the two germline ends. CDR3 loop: CASSAGQHMNTEAFF. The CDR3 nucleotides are TGTGCCAGCAGTGCTGGACAGCACATGAACACTGAAGCTTTCTTT.

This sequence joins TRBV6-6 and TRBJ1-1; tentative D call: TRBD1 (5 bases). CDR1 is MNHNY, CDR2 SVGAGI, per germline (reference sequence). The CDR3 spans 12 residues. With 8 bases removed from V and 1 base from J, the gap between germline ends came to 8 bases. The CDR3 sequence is CASGRENTEAFF. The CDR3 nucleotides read TGTGCCAGCGGCAGGGAGAACACTGAAGCTTTCTTT.

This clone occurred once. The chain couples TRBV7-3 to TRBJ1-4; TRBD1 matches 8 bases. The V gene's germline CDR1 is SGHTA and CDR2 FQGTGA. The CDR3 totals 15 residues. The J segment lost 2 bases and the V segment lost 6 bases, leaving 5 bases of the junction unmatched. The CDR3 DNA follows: TGTGCCAGCAGTCCTACAGGGGGGACTAATGAAAAACTGTTTTTT. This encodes CASSPTGGTNEKLFF.

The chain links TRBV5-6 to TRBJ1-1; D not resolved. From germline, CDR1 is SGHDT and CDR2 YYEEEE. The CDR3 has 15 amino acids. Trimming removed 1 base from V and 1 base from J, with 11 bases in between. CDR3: CASSLNGEANTEAFF. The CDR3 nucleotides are TGTGCCAGCAGCTTGAATGGAGAGGCGAACACTGAAGCTTTCTTT.

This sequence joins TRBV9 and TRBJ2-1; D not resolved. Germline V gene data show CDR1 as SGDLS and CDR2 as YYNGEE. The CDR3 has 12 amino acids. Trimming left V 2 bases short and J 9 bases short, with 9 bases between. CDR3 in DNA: TGTGCCAGCAGCGTCCAACTAAGTGAGCAGTTCTTC. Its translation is CASSVQLSEQFF. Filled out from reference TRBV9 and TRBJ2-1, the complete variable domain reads DSGVTQTPKHLITATGQRVTLRCSPRSGDLSVYWYQQSLDQGLQFLIQYYNGEERAKGNILERFSAQQFPDLHSELNLSSLELGDSALYFCASSVQLSEQFFGPGTRLTVL.

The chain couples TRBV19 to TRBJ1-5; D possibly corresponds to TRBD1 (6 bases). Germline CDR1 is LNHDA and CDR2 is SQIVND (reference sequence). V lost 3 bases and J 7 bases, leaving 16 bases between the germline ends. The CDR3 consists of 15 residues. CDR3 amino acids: CASSIPRGGRQPQHF. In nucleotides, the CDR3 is TGTGCCAGTAGTATCCCCAGGGGAGGACGACAGCCCCAGCATTTT.

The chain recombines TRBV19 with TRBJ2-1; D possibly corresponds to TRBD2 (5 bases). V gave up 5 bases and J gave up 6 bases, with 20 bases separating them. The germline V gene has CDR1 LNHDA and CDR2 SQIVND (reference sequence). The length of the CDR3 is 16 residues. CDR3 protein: CASSPPLGSSINEQFF. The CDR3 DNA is TGTGCCAGTAGTCCCCCACTTGGGTCTAGCATCAATGAGCAGTTCTTC.

CDR3 nucleotides: TGCGCCAGCAGCCTAGCCTGGGGCCGGGACAGGAACTTGTACGAGCAGTACTTC. This sequence encodes CASSLAWGRDRNLYEQYF. This chain joins TRBV4-3 and TRBJ2-7; TRBD1 matches at 8 bases. The germline CDR1 and CDR2 sequences are LGHNA and YSLEER. CDR3 length: 18 amino acids. V trimming: 4 bases; J trimming: 4 bases; junction bases outside the gene matches: 18.

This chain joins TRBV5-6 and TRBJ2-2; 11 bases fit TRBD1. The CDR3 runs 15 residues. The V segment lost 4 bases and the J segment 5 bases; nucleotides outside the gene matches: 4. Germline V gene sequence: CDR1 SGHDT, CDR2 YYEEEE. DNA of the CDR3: TGTGCCAGCAGCCCCGGGACAGGGGGGACCGGGGAGCTGTTTTTT. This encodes CASSPGTGGTGELFF.

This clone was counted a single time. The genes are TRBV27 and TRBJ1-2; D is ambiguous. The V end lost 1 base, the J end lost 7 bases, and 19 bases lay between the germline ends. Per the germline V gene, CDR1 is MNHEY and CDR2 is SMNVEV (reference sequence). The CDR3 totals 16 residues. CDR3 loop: CASSLYSPGGFGGYTF. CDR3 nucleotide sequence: TGTGCCAGCAGTTTATATTCCCCGGGAGGGTTCGGTGGCTACACCTTC.

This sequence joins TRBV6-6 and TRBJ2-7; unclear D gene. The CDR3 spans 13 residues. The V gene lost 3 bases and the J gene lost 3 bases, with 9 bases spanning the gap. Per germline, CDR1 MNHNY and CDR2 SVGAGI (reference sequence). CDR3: CASSYTAVYEQYF. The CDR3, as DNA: TGTGCCAGCAGTTATACCGCGGTCTACGAGCAGTACTTC.

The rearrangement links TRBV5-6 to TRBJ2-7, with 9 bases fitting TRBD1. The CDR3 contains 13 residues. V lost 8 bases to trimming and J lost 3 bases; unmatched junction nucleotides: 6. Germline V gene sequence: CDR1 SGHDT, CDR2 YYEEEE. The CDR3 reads CASSRDRVYEQYF. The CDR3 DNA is TGTGCCAGTAGCCGGGACAGGGTCTACGAGCAGTACTTC.

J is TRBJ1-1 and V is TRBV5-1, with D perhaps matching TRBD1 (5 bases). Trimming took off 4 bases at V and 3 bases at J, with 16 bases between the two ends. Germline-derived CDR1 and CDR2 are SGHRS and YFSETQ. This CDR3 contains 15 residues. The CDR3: CASSPGGLGDTEAFF. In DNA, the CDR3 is TGCGCCAGCAGCCCGGGGGGTTTAGGGGACACTGAAGCTTTCTTT.

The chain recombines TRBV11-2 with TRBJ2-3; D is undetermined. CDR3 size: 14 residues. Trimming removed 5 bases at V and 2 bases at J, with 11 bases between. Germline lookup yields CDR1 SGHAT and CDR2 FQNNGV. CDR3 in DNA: TGTGCCAGCAGCGAACCGGCAGCCACAGATACGCAGTATTTT. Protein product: CASSEPAATDTQYF.

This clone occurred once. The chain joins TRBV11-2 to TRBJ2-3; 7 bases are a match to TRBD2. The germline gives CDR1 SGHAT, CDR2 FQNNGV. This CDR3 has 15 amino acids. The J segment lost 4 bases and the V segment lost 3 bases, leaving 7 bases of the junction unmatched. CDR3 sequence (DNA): TGTGCCAGCAGCTTCGAAAAGCGGGAATCAGATACGCAGTATTTT. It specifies CASSFEKRESDTQYF.

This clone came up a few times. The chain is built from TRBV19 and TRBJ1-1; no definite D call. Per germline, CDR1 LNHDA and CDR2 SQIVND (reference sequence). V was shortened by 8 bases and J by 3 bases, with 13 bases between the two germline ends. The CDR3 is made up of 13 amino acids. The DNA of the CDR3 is TGTGCCAGTGGGAGAAGGAGCGACACTGAAGCTTTCTTT. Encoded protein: CASGRRSDTEAFF. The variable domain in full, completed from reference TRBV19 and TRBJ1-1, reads DGGITQSPKYLFRKEGQNVTLSCEQNLNHDAMYWYRQDPGQGLRLIYYSQIVNDFQKGDIAEGYSVSREKKESFPLTVTSAQKNPTAFYLCASGRRSDTEAFFGQGTRLTVV.

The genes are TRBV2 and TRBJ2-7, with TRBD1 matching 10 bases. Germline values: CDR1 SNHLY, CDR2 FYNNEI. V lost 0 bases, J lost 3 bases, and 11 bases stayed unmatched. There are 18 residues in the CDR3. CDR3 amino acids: CASSEAPGQGPGGYEQYF. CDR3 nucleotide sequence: TGTGCCAGCAGTGAAGCGCCGGGACAGGGGCCGGGGGGCTACGAGCAGTACTTC.

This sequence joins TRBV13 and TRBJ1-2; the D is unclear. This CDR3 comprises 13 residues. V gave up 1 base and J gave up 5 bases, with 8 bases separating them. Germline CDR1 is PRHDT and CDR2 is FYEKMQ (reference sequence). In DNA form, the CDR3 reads TGTGCCAGCAGCTTAGATCACGGATATGGCTACACCTTC. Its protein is CASSLDHGYGYTF. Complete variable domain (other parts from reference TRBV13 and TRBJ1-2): AAGVIQSPRHLIKEKRETATLKCYPIPRHDTVYWYQQGPGQDPQFLISFYEKMQSDKGSIPDRFSAQQFSDYHSELNMSSLELGDSALYFCASSLDHGYGYTFGSGTRLTVV.

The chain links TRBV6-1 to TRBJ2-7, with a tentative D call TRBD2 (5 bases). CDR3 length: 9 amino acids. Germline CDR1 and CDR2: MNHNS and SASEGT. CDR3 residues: CGERCEQYF. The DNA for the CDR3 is TGTGGGGAGAGGTGCGAGCAGTACTTC.

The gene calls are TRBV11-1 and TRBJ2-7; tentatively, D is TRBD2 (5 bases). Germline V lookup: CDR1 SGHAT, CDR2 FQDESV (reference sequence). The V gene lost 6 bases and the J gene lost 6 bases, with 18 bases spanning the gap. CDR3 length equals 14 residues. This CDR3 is CASSRRQAVAEQYF. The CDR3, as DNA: TGTGCCAGCAGTCGGAGACAAGCGGTTGCCGAGCAGTACTTC.

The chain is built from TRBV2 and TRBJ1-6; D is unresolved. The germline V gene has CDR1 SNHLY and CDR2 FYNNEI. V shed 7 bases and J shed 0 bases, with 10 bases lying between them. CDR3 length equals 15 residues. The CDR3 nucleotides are TGTGCCAGCAAGGGCGGGAGCTCCTATAATTCACCCCTCCACTTT. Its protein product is CASKGGSSYNSPLHF.

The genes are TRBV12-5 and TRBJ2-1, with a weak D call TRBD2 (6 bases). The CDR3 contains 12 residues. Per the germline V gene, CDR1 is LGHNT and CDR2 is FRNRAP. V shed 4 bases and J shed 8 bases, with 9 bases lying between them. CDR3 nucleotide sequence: TGTGCTAGTGGTTATGGGGGGTATGAGCAGTTCTTC. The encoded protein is CASGYGGYEQFF.

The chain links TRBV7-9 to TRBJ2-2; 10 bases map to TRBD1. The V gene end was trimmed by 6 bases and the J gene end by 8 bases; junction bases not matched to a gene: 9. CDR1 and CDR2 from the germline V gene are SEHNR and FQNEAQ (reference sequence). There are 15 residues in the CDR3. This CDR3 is CASRLSTGGRGELFF. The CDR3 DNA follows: TGTGCCAGCAGACTCTCGACAGGGGGCCGAGGGGAGCTGTTTTTT.

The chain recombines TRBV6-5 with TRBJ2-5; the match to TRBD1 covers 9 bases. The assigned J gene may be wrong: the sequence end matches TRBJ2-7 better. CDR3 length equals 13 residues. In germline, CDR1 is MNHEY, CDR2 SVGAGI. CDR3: CASSQGQGYEQYF. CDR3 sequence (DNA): TGTGCCAGCAGTCAGGGACAGGGCTACGAGCAGTACTTC.

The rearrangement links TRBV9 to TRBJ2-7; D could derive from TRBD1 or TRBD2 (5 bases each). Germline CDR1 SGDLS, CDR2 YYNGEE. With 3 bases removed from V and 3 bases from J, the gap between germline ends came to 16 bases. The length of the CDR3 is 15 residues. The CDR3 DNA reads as TGTGCCAGCAGCGGGGACGTCGGAAACCTCTACGAGCAGTACTTC. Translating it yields CASSGDVGNLYEQYF.

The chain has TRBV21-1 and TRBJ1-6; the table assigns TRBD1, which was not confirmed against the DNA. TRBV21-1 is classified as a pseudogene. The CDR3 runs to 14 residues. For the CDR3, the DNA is TGTGCCAGCAGCAAGGACAGGGGAGGATCACCCCTCCACTTT. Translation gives CASSKDRGGSPLHF.

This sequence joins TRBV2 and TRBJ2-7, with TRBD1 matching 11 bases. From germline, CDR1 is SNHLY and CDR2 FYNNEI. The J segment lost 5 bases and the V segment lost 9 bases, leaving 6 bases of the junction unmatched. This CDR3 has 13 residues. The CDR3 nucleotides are TGTGCCAGTCTCCCGGGACAGGGGGACGAGCAGTACTTC. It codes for CASLPGQGDEQYF.

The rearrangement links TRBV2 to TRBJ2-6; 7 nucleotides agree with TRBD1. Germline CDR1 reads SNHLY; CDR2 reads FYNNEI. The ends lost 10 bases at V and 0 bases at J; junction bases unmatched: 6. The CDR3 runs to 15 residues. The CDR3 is CANRQGASGANVLTF. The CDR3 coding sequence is TGTGCCAACAGACAGGGCGCCTCTGGGGCCAACGTCCTGACTTTC.

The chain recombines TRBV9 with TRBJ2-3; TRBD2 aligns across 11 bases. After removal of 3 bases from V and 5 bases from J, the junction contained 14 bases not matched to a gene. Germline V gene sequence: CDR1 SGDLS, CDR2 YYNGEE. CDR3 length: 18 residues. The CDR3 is CASSGLSGGAGNLDTQYF. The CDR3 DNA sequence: TGTGCCAGCAGCGGCCTTAGCGGGGGGGCTGGAAACCTAGATACGCAGTATTTT.